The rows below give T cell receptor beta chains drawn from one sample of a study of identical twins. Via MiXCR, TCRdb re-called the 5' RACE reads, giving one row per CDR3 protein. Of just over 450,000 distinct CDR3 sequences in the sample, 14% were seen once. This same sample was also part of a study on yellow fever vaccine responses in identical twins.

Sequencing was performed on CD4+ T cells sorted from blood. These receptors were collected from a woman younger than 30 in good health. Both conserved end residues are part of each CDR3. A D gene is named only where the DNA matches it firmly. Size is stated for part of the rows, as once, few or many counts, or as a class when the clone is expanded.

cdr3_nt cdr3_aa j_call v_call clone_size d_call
TGCGCCAGCAGCATACAGGGGCAGGAGACCCAGTACTTC CASSIQGQETQYF TRBJ2-5 TRBV5-1 few TRBD1
TGTGCCAGCAGCCGTTCTCAGGGAGATGGCTACACCTTC CASSRSQGDGYTF TRBJ1-2 TRBV3-1 NA NA
TGTGCCAGCAGCTACAGGGGGCGTGGGGTGGTTGGTACGGAATTGAAACTGTTTTTT CASSYRGRGVVGTELKLFF TRBJ1-4 TRBV9 few TRBD1
TGTGCCAGCAGCCGAGGAGTAGCGGGAGCAGGGGAGACCCAGTACTTC CASSRGVAGAGETQYF TRBJ2-5 TRBV7-9 NA TRBD2
TGTGCCAGCAGCACGGGAGACGTCAAGGGACGAGAGACCCAGTACTTC CASSTGDVKGRETQYF TRBJ2-5 TRBV21-1 few NA
TGCAGTGGCTACAGCCAGGTCTACGGCTACACCTTC CSGYSQVYGYTF TRBJ1-2 TRBV20-1 few NA
TGTGCCAGCAGCTTAGCGGCAGGGTTTACCGGGGAGCTGTTTTTT CASSLAAGFTGELFF TRBJ2-2 TRBV7-9 NA NA
TGTGCCATCAGTGAGACAGGGCATGAGCAGTTCTTC CAISETGHEQFF TRBJ2-1 TRBV10-3 NA NA
TGCGCCAGCAGCCAGACTAGCACAGATACGCAGTATTTT CASSQTSTDTQYF TRBJ2-3 TRBV5-1 NA NA
TGTGCCAGCAGTTACTCAGGGGCGAGTAACTATGGCTACACCTTC CASSYSGASNYGYTF TRBJ1-2 TRBV27 few NA
TGTGCCAGCAGCCCTACGGCCTACCCGCGGGGGGACATTCAGTACTTC CASSPTAYPRGDIQYF TRBJ2-4 TRBV7-8 few TRBD2
TGTGCCAGCAGTGCCGCCGGGACTAACTATGGCTACACCTTC CASSAAGTNYGYTF TRBJ1-2 TRBV25-1 NA NA
TGCAGTGCTAGAGAACCCGCGGGACAGGGGGGCGAGCAGTACTTC CSAREPAGQGGEQYF TRBJ2-7 TRBV20-1 NA TRBD1
TGCGCCAGCAGCTTAACTAGCGGTGAGGTCGCAGATACGCAGTATTTT CASSLTSGEVADTQYF TRBJ2-3 TRBV5-1 many TRBD2
TGTGCCAGCAGCTCCTTCGCGGGAGGACTTGAGCAGTTCTTC CASSSFAGGLEQFF TRBJ2-1 TRBV7-2 few TRBD2
TGCGCCAGCAGCCCGGAAGGGGTCTCAGGCTCGAGCTCCTATAATTCACCCCTCCACTTT CASSPEGVSGSSSYNSPLHF TRBJ1-6 TRBV5-1 many NA
TGTGCCACCAGCAGAGCTACAGGGCTCGGGGAGACCCAGTACTTC CATSRATGLGETQYF TRBJ2-5 TRBV15 few NA
TGTGCCAGCCTTCGCTCATCAGACCCCTTAAACGAGCAGTACTTC CASLRSSDPLNEQYF TRBJ2-7 TRBV7-2 NA NA
TGTGCCAGCAACACCGGGCCGCACTCTGGAAACACCATATATTTT CASNTGPHSGNTIYF TRBJ1-3 TRBV7-8 few NA
TGTGCCAGCAGCCCGGGACAGGGTTACAATGAGCAGTTCTTC CASSPGQGYNEQFF TRBJ2-1 TRBV7-3 many TRBD1
TGTGCCAGCCGCAAGGGACAGGTGAACACTGAAGCTTTCTTT CASRKGQVNTEAFF TRBJ1-1 TRBV6-2/TRBV6-3 NA TRBD1
TGTGCCAGCAGTTACAATGTGGGGGGAACCGGGACCCAGTACTTC CASSYNVGGTGTQYF TRBJ2-5 TRBV6-5 few NA
TGCGCCAGCAGCGTGGGGACAGGAGGCACAGATACGCAGTATTTT CASSVGTGGTDTQYF TRBJ2-3 TRBV5-1 NA TRBD1
TGTGCCAGCAGCCAATCGATGGGGCGGAACACTGAAGCTTTCTTT CASSQSMGRNTEAFF TRBJ1-1 TRBV3-1 NA NA
TGTGCCAGCAGAGCTAGCGGGATGGGTAACACCGGGGAGCTGTTTTTT CASRASGMGNTGELFF TRBJ2-2 TRBV7-2 few TRBD2
TGTGCCAGCAGCTTAGTCTGGACAGGCGTTCCTAGCACAGATACGCAGTATTTT CASSLVWTGVPSTDTQYF TRBJ2-3 TRBV11-1 few TRBD1
TGTGCCAGCAGCCAAGATGTTAGGGACTGGGACAATGAGCAGTTCTTC CASSQDVRDWDNEQFF TRBJ2-1 TRBV3-1 few NA
TGTGCCAGCAGATTCAGGGATGGCACAGATACGCAGTATTTT CASRFRDGTDTQYF TRBJ2-3 TRBV2 many NA
TGTGCCAGCAGGGGGACAGGGGGTGAAAAACTGTTTTTT CASRGTGGEKLFF TRBJ1-4 TRBV12-3/TRBV12-4 NA TRBD1
TGTGCCAGCAAGAAAGCTGGGGCCAACGTCCTGACTTTC CASKKAGANVLTF TRBJ2-6 TRBV12-3/TRBV12-4 NA NA
TGTGCCAGCAGCTTGGTTGTGCAGGTTGGGACAGATACGCAGTATTTT CASSLVVQVGTDTQYF TRBJ2-3 TRBV5-6 NA NA
TGCAGTGCTCCGGGACTAGCGGCAGATACGCAGTATTTT CSAPGLAADTQYF TRBJ2-3 TRBV20-1 NA TRBD2
TGCAGTGCTAGAGAAACAGTAACGGAGACCCAGTACTTC CSARETVTETQYF TRBJ2-5 TRBV20-1 NA NA
TGTGCCAGCAGCGACTTTGCAACTAATGAAAAACTGTTTTTT CASSDFATNEKLFF TRBJ1-4 TRBV5-5 few NA
TGTGCCAGCAGTCCTACACTAAGCACAGATACGCAGTATTTT CASSPTLSTDTQYF TRBJ2-3 TRBV12-3/TRBV12-4 many NA
TGCAGCGTTGCAAAAGCGGGAGCGGTTGATACGCAGTATTTT CSVAKAGAVDTQYF TRBJ2-3 TRBV29-1 NA TRBD2
TGTGCCAGCAGCTTGGGGACTAGCGGTCGTTCCTACGAGCAGTACTTC CASSLGTSGRSYEQYF TRBJ2-7 TRBV7-2 few TRBD2
TGCGCCAGCAGCCCCAACAACTACGAGCAGTACTTC CASSPNNYEQYF TRBJ2-7 TRBV5-1 NA NA
TGTGCCAGCCCCCCGAGGCAGGGGAGTGTCACCGGGGAGCTGTTTTTT CASPPRQGSVTGELFF TRBJ2-2 TRBV18 few NA
TGTGCCAGCAGTGAAGCGCGCCAGGGGGTTTATGAGTTCTTC CASSEARQGVYEFF TRBJ2-1 TRBV2 few TRBD1
TGCAGCGTGGACAGGGGAGGCACTGAAGCTTTCTTT CSVDRGGTEAFF TRBJ1-1 TRBV29-1 many TRBD1
TGTGCCAGCAGCCCGATTCTAGGGAGCAATCAGCCCCAGCATTTT CASSPILGSNQPQHF TRBJ1-5 TRBV27 few NA
TGCGCCAGCAGCCAAGAGACCTCCAAAGCTAGCGGGAGGGTCTACGAGCAGTACTTC CASSQETSKASGRVYEQYF TRBJ2-7 TRBV4-1 few TRBD2
TGTGCCAGCAGTCCTCCCGGACAGGCCTATGGCTACACCTTC CASSPPGQAYGYTF TRBJ1-2 TRBV28 few TRBD1
TGTGTCCGGACAATCGGCTACACCTTC CVRTIGYTF TRBJ1-2 TRBV12-3/TRBV12-4 NA NA
TGTGCCAGCAGTCTCCTTCGGGTTAGCACAGATACGCAGTATTTT CASSLLRVSTDTQYF TRBJ2-3 TRBV3-1 few NA
TGCAGTGCTCCCTCCTCAGGTTATGGGACCCAGTACTTC CSAPSSGYGTQYF TRBJ2-5 TRBV20-1 few NA
TGTGCCATCAGTGAGAGTGCGGGGGAGCAGTACTTC CAISESAGEQYF TRBJ2-7 TRBV10-3 NA NA
TGCAGTGCTAGAGTCGTTGAAGCTTTCTTT CSARVVEAFF TRBJ1-1 TRBV20-1 NA NA
TGTGCCAGCAGTTACCAGATGGGGTTTAGCGGGGGGTTTTACAATGAGCAGTTCTTC CASSYQMGFSGGFYNEQFF TRBJ2-1 TRBV6-5 few TRBD2
TGTGCCAGCAGCCCCAACTTCCAGGGGGCTAACACCGGGGAGCTGTTTTTT CASSPNFQGANTGELFF TRBJ2-2 TRBV25-1 NA TRBD1
TGCAGCGTCGGGACTAGCGGCACAGATACGCAGTATTTT CSVGTSGTDTQYF TRBJ2-3 TRBV29-1 NA TRBD2
TGCAGCGTTTCGACAGGGGGCTATGGCTACACCTTC CSVSTGGYGYTF TRBJ1-2 TRBV29-1 few TRBD1
TGCAGTGCTAGAGATTTTCGGGGGTCTGGCAATTCCTACGAGCAGTACTTC CSARDFRGSGNSYEQYF TRBJ2-7 TRBV20-1 few NA
TGTGCCAGTAGTATAGATGGGGGAAAGGAGCAGTTCTTC CASSIDGGKEQFF TRBJ2-1 TRBV19 NA NA
TGTGCCAGCAGCGTTACACTCCCCCCTGAAAAACTGTTTTTT CASSVTLPPEKLFF TRBJ1-4 TRBV7-6 few NA
TGCAGTGCAGCAGGAATAGGGGCAGGGGGCTTCACAGATACGCAGTATTTT CSAAGIGAGGFTDTQYF TRBJ2-3 TRBV20-1 few TRBD1